These 23 T cell receptor beta chains share one sample of origin, sequenced in a study of T-cell reconstitution after alpha-beta-depleted transplantation in children. Unique molecular identifiers were used in preparing the TCRbeta library. TCRdb recomputed calls from the PCR reads with MiXCR, one row per CDR3 protein. Of about 900,000 distinct CDR3 sequences listed, about 29% are singletons. The sequences come from PBMCs, mostly from graft donor cells, collected 360 days after TCRalphabeta/CD19-depleted stem cell transplant. Every receptor here comes from a boy less than two years old who had a stem cell transplant for SCID, so the T cells may come from the graft donor.

The chain employs TRBV29-1 and TRBJ2-3; 12 bases are a match to TRBD2. The CDR3 runs to 14 residues. From germline, CDR1 is SQVTM and CDR2 ANQGSEA. J was trimmed by 6 bases and V by 5 bases; bases with no gene match: 6. The CDR3 is CSVSSGGAGDTQYF. The CDR3 DNA is TGCAGCGTTTCTAGCGGGGGGGCCGGGGATACGCAGTATTTT.

V usage is TRBV7-8 and J usage is TRBJ2-5, with 9 bases fitting TRBD1. Germline CDR1 and CDR2: SGHVS and FQNEAQ. Unmatched junction bases numbered 9, after V lost 5 bases and J lost 2 bases. This CDR3 has 16 residues. CDR3 DNA sequence: TGTGCCAGCAGCCCGCTACCGGGACAGGGTCAAGAGACCCAGTACTTC. This sequence encodes CASSPLPGQGQETQYF.

V and J are TRBV20-1 and TRBJ2-1; 10 nucleotides align to TRBD1. This CDR3 is built from 14 residues. Germline-derived CDR1 and CDR2 are DFQATT and SNEGSKA (reference sequence). The CDR3 here is CSARRGTGDNEQFF. CDR3 in DNA: TGCAGCGCCCGAAGGGGGACAGGGGATAATGAGCAGTTCTTC.

Only a few counts were recorded for this clonotype. The CDR3 is CASSFGLTHEQYF. The CDR3 DNA reads TGTGCCAGCAGTTTTGGGCTAACCCACGAGCAGTACTTC. The rearrangement links TRBV12-3 or TRBV12-4 to TRBJ2-7; D remains unclear. The CDR3 length is 13 residues. The V and J ends lost 3 bases and 5 bases respectively, with 11 bases between them.

The rearrangement links TRBV10-3 to TRBJ2-1; D may match TRBD1 or TRBD2 (5 bases each). Looked up from germline, CDR1 is ENHRY and CDR2 is SYGVKD. Between the trimmed V and J ends, which lost 2 bases and 7 bases, there was a span of 15 bases. The CDR3 totals 15 residues. CDR3 bases: TGTGCCATCAGTGAGGAGGGTGAGTGGGGGAATGAGCAGTTCTTC. It codes for CAISEEGEWGNEQFF.

There are a few counts of this clonotype. The V call is TRBV5-6, the J call TRBJ2-7; tentative D call: TRBD1 (5 bases). CDR3 length: 17 residues. Germline values: CDR1 SGHDT, CDR2 YYEEEE. Trimming removed 0 bases from V and 3 bases from J, with 19 bases in between. CDR3 protein: CASSLGPVGQGYYEQYF. The CDR3 DNA follows: TGTGCCAGCAGCTTGGGTCCCGTGGGGCAGGGCTACTACGAGCAGTACTTC.

V and J are TRBV13 and TRBJ2-1; tentative D call: TRBD2 (5 bases). The CDR3 is 17 residues long. Germline-derived CDR1 and CDR2 are PRHDT and FYEKMQ (reference sequence). Trimming took 1 base from V and 0 from J, leaving 13 bases between them. The CDR3 region is CASSLVREGLSYNEQFF. The CDR3 DNA sequence: TGTGCCAGCAGCTTAGTTCGAGAGGGCCTCTCCTACAATGAGCAGTTCTTC.

This rearrangement joins TRBV11-2 to TRBJ2-1; 12 bases line up with TRBD2. The CDR3 has 15 residues. Germline V lookup: CDR1 SGHAT, CDR2 FQNNGV. V dropped 1 base and J dropped 6; count of bases not matched to a gene: 1. DNA for the CDR3: TGTGCCAGCAGCTTAGCTAGCGGGGGGGCCAATGAGCAGTTCTTC. This sequence encodes CASSLASGGANEQFF.

The chain has TRBV7-9 and TRBJ2-7; D not certain. Germline V CDR1 and CDR2: SEHNR, FQNEAQ (reference sequence). Trimming took 1 base from V and 1 from J, leaving 8 bases between them. The length of the CDR3 is 14 residues. The CDR3 protein is CASSLVGWSYEQYF. The CDR3 nucleotides read TGTGCCAGCAGCTTAGTTGGATGGTCCTACGAGCAGTACTTC.

This clonotype came up a few times. Here the CDR3 reads CASSRRDFQETQYF. The CDR3 DNA follows: TGTGCCAGCAGCCGCCGGGACTTCCAAGAGACCCAGTACTTC. This chain uses TRBV7-8 with TRBJ2-5; maybe TRBD2 (6 bases). Per the germline V gene, CDR1 is SGHVS and CDR2 is FQNEAQ. This CDR3 is 14 amino acids long. The germline V and J ends were trimmed by 5 bases and 1 base, with 11 bases remaining between them.

The chain couples TRBV3-1 to TRBJ2-7, with a weak D call TRBD2 (6 bases). From germline, CDR1 is LGHDT and CDR2 YNNKEL (reference sequence). The CDR3 covers 15 residues. Between the trimmed V and J ends, which lost 1 base and 1 base, there was a span of 11 bases. The CDR3 here is CASSQAIAASYEQYF. CDR3 nucleotides: TGTGCCAGCAGCCAAGCGATAGCGGCTTCCTACGAGCAGTACTTC.

This clonotype has a handful of counts. The CDR3 reads CASSLGTGQNEKLFF. CDR3 DNA: TGTGCCAGCAGCTTGGGTACAGGTCAGAATGAAAAACTGTTTTTT. This rearrangement joins TRBV7-9 to TRBJ1-4, with TRBD1 as a possible D gene (5 bases). This CDR3 comprises 15 residues. Trimming took off 3 bases at V and 5 bases at J, with 13 bases between the two ends. Germline CDR1 and CDR2: SEHNR and FQNEAQ (reference sequence).

Only a few counts were recorded for this clonotype. This chain connects TRBV18 to TRBJ2-2, with a tentative D call TRBD1 (5 bases). This CDR3 is 16 amino acids long. CDR1 KGHSH and CDR2 LQKENI come from the germline V gene. V was clipped by 3 bases and J by 2 bases, with 13 bases between them. This chain's CDR3 is CASSPLPGPNTGELFF. The CDR3, as DNA: TGTGCCAGCTCACCGCTGCCAGGGCCCAACACCGGGGAGCTGTTTTTT.

This rearrangement joins TRBV3-1 to TRBJ2-5; the D call may be TRBD1 or TRBD2 (5 bases each). From germline, CDR1 is LGHDT and CDR2 YNNKEL (reference sequence). V lost 2 bases, J lost 3 bases, and 16 bases lay in between. The CDR3 runs to 16 residues. CDR3 protein: CASSQRVGVMEETQYF. The CDR3 bases are TGTGCCAGCAGCCAAAGGGTGGGGGTTATGGAAGAGACCCAGTACTTC.

This clonotype was picked up a small number of times. The CDR3 spells CASSLGLAGGVKQETQYF. The CDR3 bases are TGTGCCAGCAGCCTGGGACTAGCGGGGGGGGTCAAACAAGAGACCCAGTACTTC. The chain couples TRBV3-1 to TRBJ2-5; 16 positions agree with TRBD2. Per the germline V gene, CDR1 is LGHDT and CDR2 is YNNKEL (reference sequence). V lost 4 bases and J lost 2; bases outside the gene matches: 7. The CDR3 is 18 amino acids.

This clonotype was picked up a small number of times. This rearrangement joins TRBV12-3 or TRBV12-4 to TRBJ2-2; the D gene is possibly TRBD1 (5 bases). The CDR3 covers 16 residues. Deletions cut 3 bases from V and 1 base from J, with 12 bases between. CDR3 in DNA: TGTGCCAGCAGTTTTAGATACAGGAAGAACACCGGGGAGCTGTTTTTT. Translated: CASSFRYRKNTGELFF.

The V gene is TRBV7-9, the J gene TRBJ1-3, with no clear D. CDR3 size: 14 residues. The V end was cut by 5 bases, the J end by 0 bases, with 8 bases between. Germline-derived CDR1 and CDR2 are SEHNR and FQNEAQ (reference sequence). CDR3 loop: CASSDTRSGNTIYF. Here the CDR3 DNA reads TGTGCCAGCAGCGACACCCGCTCTGGAAACACCATATATTTT.

V and J are TRBV7-8 and TRBJ2-1, with D hard to call. Trimming left V 8 bases short and J 5 bases short, with 13 bases between. Germline V gives CDR1 SGHVS, CDR2 FQNEAQ. The CDR3 has 13 amino acids. The CDR3 protein is CASLLVPHNEQFF. The CDR3 bases are TGTGCCAGCCTGCTAGTCCCCCACAATGAGCAGTTCTTC.

This chain connects TRBV5-1 to TRBJ2-5, with 9 positions matching TRBD2. Looked up from germline, CDR1 is SGHRS and CDR2 is YFSETQ. After removal of 0 bases from V and 1 base from J, the junction contained 4 bases not matched to a gene. The CDR3 length is 16 residues. Here the CDR3 DNA reads TGCGCCAGCAGCTTGGACTTAGCGGGGGTCCAAGAGACCCAGTACTTC. Translating gives CASSLDLAGVQETQYF.

V is TRBV9 and J is TRBJ2-5; possibly TRBD2 for D (6 bases). This CDR3 contains 17 residues. V was cut by 1 base and J by 2 bases, with 18 bases left in between. Germline V gives CDR1 SGDLS, CDR2 YYNGEE. CDR3: CASSVKAGGGPQETQYF. DNA of the CDR3: TGTGCCAGCAGCGTAAAGGCCGGGGGAGGTCCGCAAGAGACCCAGTACTTC.

The chain links TRBV15 to TRBJ2-4; no clear D. The CDR3 is made up of 15 amino acids. Germline values: CDR1 LNHNV, CDR2 YYDKDF (reference sequence). The germline V and J ends were trimmed by 0 bases and 2 bases, with 8 bases remaining between them. The CDR3 spells CATSRDLATKNIQYF. In DNA form, the CDR3 reads TGTGCCACCAGCAGAGATTTGGCCACCAAAAACATTCAGTACTTC.

This clonotype was seen more than once but under ten times. The rearrangement joins TRBV5-1 to TRBJ2-5; either TRBD1 or TRBD2 may fit D (5 bases each). CDR1 SGHRS and CDR2 YFSETQ come from the germline V gene. CDR3 length: 15 amino acids. V dropped 0 bases and J dropped 3 bases, with 12 bases sitting between them. The CDR3 sequence is CASSLGWGPEETQYF. The CDR3 DNA sequence: TGCGCCAGCAGCTTGGGTTGGGGACCCGAAGAGACCCAGTACTTC.

This clonotype has only a few counts. The chain recombines TRBV20-1 with TRBJ2-3; 12 bases are a match to TRBD2. The CDR3 has 15 residues. The germline V gene has CDR1 DFQATT and CDR2 SNEGSKA (reference sequence). V gave up 3 bases and J gave up 6 bases; unmatched junction bases: 7. The CDR3 sequence is CSASGLAGFGDTQYF. The DNA of the CDR3 is TGCAGTGCTAGCGGACTAGCGGGATTCGGCGATACGCAGTATTTT.